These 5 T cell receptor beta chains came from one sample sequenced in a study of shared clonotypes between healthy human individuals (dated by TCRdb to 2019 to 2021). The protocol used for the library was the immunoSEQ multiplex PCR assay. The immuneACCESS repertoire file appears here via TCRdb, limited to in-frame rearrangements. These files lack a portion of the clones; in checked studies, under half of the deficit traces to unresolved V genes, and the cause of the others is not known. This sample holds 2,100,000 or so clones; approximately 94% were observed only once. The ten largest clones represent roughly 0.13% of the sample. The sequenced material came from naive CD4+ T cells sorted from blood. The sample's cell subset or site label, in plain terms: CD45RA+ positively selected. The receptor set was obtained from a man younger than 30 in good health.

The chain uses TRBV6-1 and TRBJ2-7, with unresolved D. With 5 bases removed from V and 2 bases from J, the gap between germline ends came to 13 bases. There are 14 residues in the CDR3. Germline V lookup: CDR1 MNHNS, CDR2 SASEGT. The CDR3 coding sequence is TGTGCCAGCAGTAACAATTACAGAGCCTACGAGCAGTACTTC. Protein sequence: CASSNNYRAYEQYF.

The CDR3 DNA follows: TGTGCCAGCTCACCACCGGGGCTGGCGAACTCCTACGAGCAGTACTTC. Translating it yields CASSPPGLANSYEQYF. The rearrangement joins TRBV18 to TRBJ2-7, with a possible D match to TRBD1 (5 bases). Germline V gene sequence: CDR1 KGHSH, CDR2 LQKENI. CDR3 length equals 16 residues. Trimming removed 0 bases at V and 0 bases at J, with 12 bases between.

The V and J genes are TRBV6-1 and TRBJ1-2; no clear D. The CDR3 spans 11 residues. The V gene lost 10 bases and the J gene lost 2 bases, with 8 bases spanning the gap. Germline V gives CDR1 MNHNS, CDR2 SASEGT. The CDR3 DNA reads TGTGCCACCTCCGGGAACTATGGCTACACCTTC. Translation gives CATSGNYGYTF.

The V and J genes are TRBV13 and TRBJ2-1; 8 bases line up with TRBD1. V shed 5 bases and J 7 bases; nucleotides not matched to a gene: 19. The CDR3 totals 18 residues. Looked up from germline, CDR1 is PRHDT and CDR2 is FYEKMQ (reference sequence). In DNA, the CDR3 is TGTGCCAGCAGCCCCACCCCCCAGACAGGGGTCCAACGGAATGAGCAGTTCTTC. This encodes CASSPTPQTGVQRNEQFF.

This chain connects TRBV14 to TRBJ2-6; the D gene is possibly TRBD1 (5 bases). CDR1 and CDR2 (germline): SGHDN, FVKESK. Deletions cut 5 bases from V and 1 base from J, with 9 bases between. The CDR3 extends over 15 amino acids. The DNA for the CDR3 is TGTGCCAGCAGCGTCAGGGTTTCTGGGGCCAACGTCCTGACTTTC. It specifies CASSVRVSGANVLTF.